This TCR beta chain was captured in a study of T cells in Graves' hyperthyroidism and ophthalmopathy (dated by TCRdb to between 2018 and 2020). About the investigation overall: To identify distinguishing TCR V-J signatures, a discovery cohort of roughly 100 patients was used, comprising 40 to 45 with Graves' ophthalmopathy and some 57 with stable Graves' hyperthyroidism. According to the paper, TCR Vbeta CDR3 sequencing was carried out on over 130 peripheral blood samples, which came from more than 40 ophthalmopathy, around 75 hyperthyroidism and about 17 progressor patients. The 100 or so discovery patients were divided at random into training and test sets in a 7:3 ratio. An independent validation cohort of about 20 hyperthyroidism patients and 17 patients who later progressed to ophthalmopathy tested prospective prediction of ophthalmopathy. The study also compared thyroid tissue and blood T-cell repertoires from about six Graves' hyperthyroidism patients. Once sampling was done, hyperthyroidism patients were given methimazole at a starting dose of 30 mg daily, whereas ophthalmopathy patients were given high-dose intravenous methylprednisolone. The research as a whole found: No statistical method was used to fix the sample size in advance, and group allocation was not hidden from the investigators. Blood samples also contained most of the expanded thyroid clonotypes (frequency above 0.001), which suggests that blood repertoires may reflect thyroid immune responses. In validation, the model predicted progression to ophthalmopathy with roughly 70% sensitivity and roughly 72% specificity, a median of around 6.6 months before onset. In cross-validation, a model built on a 13 V-J signature told ophthalmopathy apart from stable hyperthyroidism with 87.88% sensitivity and approximately 81% specificity, and in testing the same model reached 80%/75%.

The TCR beta CDR3 regions were amplified from the RNA transcripts. A first-round RT-PCR of the TCR CDR3 used the HTBI primer set with the Qiagen OneStep RT-PCR kit. A second multiplex PCR round built the libraries, followed by size selection and purification. Libraries were sequenced paired-end with 100 bp reads on an Illumina HiSeq2000. Per the original workflow: SOAPnuke was used to process the raw data, removing reads that contained adapters or uncalled bases, had a mean Phred below 15, or lacked an exact match to the constant primer or identifier. High-quality paired reads were merged with COPE v1.2.5, and unique nucleotide sequences were defined as clonotypes. Clonotypes were aligned to IMGT TRBV, TRBD and TRBJ reference segments using MiTCR v1.1. The analysis included only V-J combinations with a frequency above 0.0001, which together covered approximately 99% of the repertoires. The TCS score was defined as F50 (clonal expansion) divided by E x V (chaos), with BLOSUM62-based TCRdist calculated between CDR3 peptides within each V-J. Welch's t-statistics and random forest reduced roughly 500 V-J features to 10 to 15, which were used in a naive Bayes classifier (R e1071). The Morisita-Horn index was used to measure how similar the thyroid and blood repertoires were. TCRdb ran its own pipeline on the public reads, namely fastp trimming at Q25 and MiXCR clone calling, and kept in-frame beta chains. Identical CDR3 proteins give one entry, which carries the most common genes and DNA. The V and J calls come from TCRdb's annotation, not from the publication. This sample lists about 570,000 distinct CDR3 sequences; 46% were detected once. The ten largest make up around 20% of the sample.

CDR1 and CDR2 were assigned from the germline V gene as MGHDK and SYGVNS. At the junction V is shortened by 3 bases and J by 0 bases, with 12 bases in between. The CDR3 goes from the cysteine to the phenylalanine over 16 residues. The only DNA kept is the CDR3, 48 bases in frame from the first base. Patients with uncontrolled infections, other autoimmune diseases, pregnancy or lactation were excluded. Diagnoses were based on clinical symptoms, serum thyroxine and TRAb, thyroid ultrasound and orbital computed tomography. Total RNA was extracted with Trizol reagent, and quality was checked on an Agilent 2100 Bioanalyzer. Remarks on this clonotype: Its cognate antigen has yet to be identified. One base away there is no much larger clone; base qualities are not given.

The specimen was peripheral blood or thyroid tissue (not recorded which). This receptor chain uses TRBV25-1 and TRBJ2-1; TRBD1 might be the D gene, on 5 matching bases. The TCR sequence derives from an adult woman with Graves' disease, either hyperthyroidism or ophthalmopathy (not recorded which). The encoded CDR3 is CASSDATGYSYNEQFF. In nucleotides, the sequence is TGTGCCAGCAGTGACGCAACAGGTTACTCCTACAATGAGCAGTTCTTC. Beyond the CDR3, the reference TRBV25-1 and TRBJ2-1 genes provide the residues; the full variable domain reads: EADIYQTPRYLVIGTGKKITLECSQTMGHDKMYWYQQDPGMELHLIHYSYGVNSTEKGDLSSESTVSRIRTEHFPLTLESARPSHTSQYLCASSDATGYSYNEQFFGPGTRLTVL.